The present T cell receptor (beta chain) was sequenced within a study of radiotherapy plus CTLA-4 blockade in lung cancer. Whole-study context: Patients showed objective responses in 15% to 20% of cases, and disease control was achieved by over 25%. Broader study findings: Interferon-beta and early blood T cell clone dynamics reportedly predicted response best. Subsequent to radiotherapy plus ipilimumab, tumor-derived TCR clones underwent expansion in blood.

Details on this clone: Its cognate antigen is unknown.

Profiling relied on immunoSEQ multiplex PCR, and the TCRdb table lists in-frame clones only, not all of them. Counted here are tens of thousands of clones, 77% occurring once; the ten biggest clones make up 24%. V was clipped by 4 bases and J by 5 bases; unmatched bases: 9. The V gene's germline CDR1 is LGHNA and CDR2 YNFKEQ. The CDR3 runs 15 residues. With ipilimumab providing CTLA-4 blockade, focal radiation was administered to patients who had chemo-refractory metastatic non-small-cell lung cancer. The receptor was derived from a human donor with non-small cell lung cancer that progressed on radiotherapy plus ipilimumab. The material sequenced was peripheral blood, taken from a patient treated with radiotherapy plus ipilimumab. The rearrangement joins TRBV4-2 to TRBJ2-7, with 9 bases identical to TRBD1. This chain's CDR3 is CASSLEGGQGHEQYF. The CDR3 DNA reads as TGTGCCAGCAGCCTAGAGGGGGGACAGGGACACGAGCAGTACTTC.